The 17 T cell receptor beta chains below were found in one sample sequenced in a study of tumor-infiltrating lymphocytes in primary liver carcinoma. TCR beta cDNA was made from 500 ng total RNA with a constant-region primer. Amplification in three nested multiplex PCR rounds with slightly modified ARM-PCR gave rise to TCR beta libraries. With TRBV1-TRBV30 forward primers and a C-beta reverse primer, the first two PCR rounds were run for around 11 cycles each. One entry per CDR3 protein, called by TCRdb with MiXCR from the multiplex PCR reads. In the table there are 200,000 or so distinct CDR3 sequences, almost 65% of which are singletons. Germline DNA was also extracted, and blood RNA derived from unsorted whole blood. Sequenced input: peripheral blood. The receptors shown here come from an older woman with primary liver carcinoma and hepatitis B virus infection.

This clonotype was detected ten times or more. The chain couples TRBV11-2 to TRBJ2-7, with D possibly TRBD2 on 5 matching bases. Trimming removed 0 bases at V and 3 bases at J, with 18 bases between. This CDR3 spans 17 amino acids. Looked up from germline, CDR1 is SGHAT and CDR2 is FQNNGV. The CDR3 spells CASSLDRLASTYYEQYF. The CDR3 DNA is TGTGCCAGCAGCTTAGATCGGTTAGCGTCCACTTACTACGAGCAGTACTTC.

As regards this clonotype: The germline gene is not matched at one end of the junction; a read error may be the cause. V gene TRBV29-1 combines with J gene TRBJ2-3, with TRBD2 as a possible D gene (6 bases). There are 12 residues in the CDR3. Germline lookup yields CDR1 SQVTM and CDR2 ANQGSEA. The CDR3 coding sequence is TGCAACGTGCAAGCGGGCACAGGTACGCAGTATTTT. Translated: CNVQAGTGTQYF.

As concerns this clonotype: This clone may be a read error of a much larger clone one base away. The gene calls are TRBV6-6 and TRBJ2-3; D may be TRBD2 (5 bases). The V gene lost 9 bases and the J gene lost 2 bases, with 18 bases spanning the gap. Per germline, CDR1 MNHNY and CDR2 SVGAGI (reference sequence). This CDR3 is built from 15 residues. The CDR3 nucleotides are TGTGCCAGAAGACGAGCGGAGAGGTCCACAGATACGCAGTATTTT. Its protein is CARRRAERSTDTQYF.

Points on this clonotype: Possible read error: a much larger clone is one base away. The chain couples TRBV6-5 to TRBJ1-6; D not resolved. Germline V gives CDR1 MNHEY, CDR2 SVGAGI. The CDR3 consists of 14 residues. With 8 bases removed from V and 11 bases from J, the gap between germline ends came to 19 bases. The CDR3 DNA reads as TGTGCCAGCCGTTCCCGAGAGTCTTATCCACCCCTCCACTTT. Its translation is CASRSRESYPPLHF.

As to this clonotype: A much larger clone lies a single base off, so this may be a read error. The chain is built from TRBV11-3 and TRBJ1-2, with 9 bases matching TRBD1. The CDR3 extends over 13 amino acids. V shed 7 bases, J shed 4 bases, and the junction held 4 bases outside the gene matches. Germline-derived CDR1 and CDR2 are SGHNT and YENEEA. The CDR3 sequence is CASTWGQGYGYTF. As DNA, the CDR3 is TGTGCCAGCACCTGGGGACAGGGCTATGGCTACACCTTC.

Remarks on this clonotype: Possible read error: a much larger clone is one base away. The CDR3 loop reads CSVEDDRARTGELFF. The DNA for the CDR3 is TGCAGCGTTGAAGACGACAGGGCCAGGACCGGGGAGCTGTTTTTT. The chain is built from TRBV29-1 and TRBJ2-2; 7 bases map to TRBD1. V lost 0 bases and J lost 5; bases outside the gene matches: 6. CDR1 and CDR2 (germline): SQVTM, ANQGSEA. The CDR3 covers 15 residues.

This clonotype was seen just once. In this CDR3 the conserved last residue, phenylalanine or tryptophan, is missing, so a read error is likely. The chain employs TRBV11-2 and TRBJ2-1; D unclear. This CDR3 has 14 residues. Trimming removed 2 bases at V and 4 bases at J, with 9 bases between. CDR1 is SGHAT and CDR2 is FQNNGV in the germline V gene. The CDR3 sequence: CASSLSGIYNEQFS. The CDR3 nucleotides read TGTGCCAGCAGCTTAAGTGGGATTTACAATGAGCAGTTCTCC.

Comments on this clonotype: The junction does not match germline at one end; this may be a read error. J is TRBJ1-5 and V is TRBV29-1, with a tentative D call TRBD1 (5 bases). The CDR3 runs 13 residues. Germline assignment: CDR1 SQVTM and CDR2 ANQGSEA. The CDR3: CSVEYDSNQPRHF. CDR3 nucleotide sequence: TGCAGCGTTGAATATGACAGCAATCAGCCCCGGCATTTT.

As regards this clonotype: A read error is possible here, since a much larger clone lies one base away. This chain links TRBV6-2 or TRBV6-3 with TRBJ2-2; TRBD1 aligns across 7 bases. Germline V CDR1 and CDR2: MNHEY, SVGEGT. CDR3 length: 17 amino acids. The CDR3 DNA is TGTGCCAGCACTTACCTACCGGGACAGACGAACACCGGGGAGCTGTTTTTT. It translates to CASTYLPGQTNTGELFF.

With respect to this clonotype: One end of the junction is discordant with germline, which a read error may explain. The CDR3 reads CASGQGQNQQEIQYF. The CDR3 nucleotides are TGTGCTAGCGGACAGGGCCAAAACCAACAAGAGATCCAGTACTTC. The V and J genes are TRBV6-6 and TRBJ2-5; 8 bases align to TRBD1. Germline V gene data show CDR1 as MNHNY and CDR2 as SVGAGI (reference sequence). CDR3 length equals 15 residues.

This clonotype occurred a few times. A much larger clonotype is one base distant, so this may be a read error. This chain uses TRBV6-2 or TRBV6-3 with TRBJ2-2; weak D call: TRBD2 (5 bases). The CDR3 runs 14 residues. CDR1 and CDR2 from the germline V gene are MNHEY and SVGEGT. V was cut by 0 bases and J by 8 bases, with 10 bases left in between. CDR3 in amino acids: CASSYSTTTGELFF. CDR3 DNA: TGTGCCAGCAGTTACTCGACTACCACTGGGGAGCTGTTTTTT.

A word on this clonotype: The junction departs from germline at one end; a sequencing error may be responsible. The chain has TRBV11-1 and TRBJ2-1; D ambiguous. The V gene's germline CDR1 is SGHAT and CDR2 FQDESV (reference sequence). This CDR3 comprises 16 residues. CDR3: CVSSLAEKFSWNEQFF. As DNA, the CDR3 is TGTGTCAGCAGCTTGGCTGAGAAATTTTCCTGGAATGAGCAGTTCTTC.

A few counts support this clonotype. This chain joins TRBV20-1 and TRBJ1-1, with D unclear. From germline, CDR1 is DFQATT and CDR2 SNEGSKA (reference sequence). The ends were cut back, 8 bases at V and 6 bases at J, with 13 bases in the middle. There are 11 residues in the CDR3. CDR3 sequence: CSPRRGSEAFF. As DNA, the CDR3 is TGCAGTCCCCGGCGGGGTTCTGAAGCTTTCTTT.

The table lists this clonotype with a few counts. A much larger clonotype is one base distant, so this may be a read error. The CDR3 coding sequence is TGCAGCGCTCAGCTGCACTACTATGGCTACACCTTC. Translating it yields CSAQLHYYGYTF. V usage is TRBV29-1 and J usage is TRBJ1-2; no reliable D call. The V end was cut by 7 bases, the J end by 3 bases, with 12 bases between. The CDR3 spans 12 residues. Germline CDR1 and CDR2: SQVTM and ANQGSEA.

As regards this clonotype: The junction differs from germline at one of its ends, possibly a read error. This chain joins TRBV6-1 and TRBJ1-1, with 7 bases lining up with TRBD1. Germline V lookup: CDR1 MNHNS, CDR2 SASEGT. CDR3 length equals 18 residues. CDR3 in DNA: TGTGCCAGCAATGAAGCGCTTAGGGACCCGACAGGGAATACTGAAGCTTTCTTT. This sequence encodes CASNEALRDPTGNTEAFF.

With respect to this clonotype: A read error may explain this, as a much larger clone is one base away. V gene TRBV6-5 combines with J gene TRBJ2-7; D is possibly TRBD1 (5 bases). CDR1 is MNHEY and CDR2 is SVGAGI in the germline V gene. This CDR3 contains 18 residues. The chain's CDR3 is CASRTDRNQGLLPYERYF. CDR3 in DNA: TGTGCCAGCAGGACCGACAGAAACCAGGGATTACTACCCTACGAGCGGTACTTC.

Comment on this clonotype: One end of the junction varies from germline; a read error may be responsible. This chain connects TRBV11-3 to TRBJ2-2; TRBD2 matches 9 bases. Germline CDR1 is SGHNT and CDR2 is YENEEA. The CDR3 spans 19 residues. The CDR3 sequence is CASSAYPGTSLLSTGELFF. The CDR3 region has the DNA TGTGCCAGCAGCGCCTATCCCGGGACTAGCCTTCTGAGCACCGGGGAACTGTTTTTT.